The rows below give T cell receptor beta chains drawn from one sample of a study of identical twins. TCRdb fed the 5' RACE reads into MiXCR, producing one record per CDR3 protein. The data contain some 250,000 distinct CDR3 sequences, 5.5% to 7.5% of them singletons. The data were also submitted as part of a second study, on T cells expressing NK-cell markers.

The sequenced sample was CD8+ T cells sorted from blood. These receptors originate from a woman aged 18-35 years in good health. Each CDR3 is given with its conserved first and last residue. A D gene is named only where the DNA matches it firmly. Clone size is shown for a subset of rows, as once, few, many or a class of expanded clone.

few	TRBV24-1	TRBJ2-2	TRBD2	TGTGCCACCAGTGATTCAGATAGCGGGAGGGCCCACACCGGGGAGCTGTTTTTT	CATSDSDSGRAHTGELFF
many	TRBV6-5	TRBJ1-2	-	TGTGCCAGCAGTTACGCCCCCCCTTACTATGGCTACACCTTC	CASSYAPPYYGYTF
few	TRBV7-7	TRBJ2-2	-	TGTGCTAGCAGAGGGGTGGCCGGGGAGCTGTTTTTT	CASRGVAGELFF
-	TRBV7-8	TRBJ1-1	-	TGTGCCAGCAGCCCCACGACAGACATGGGGGCTTTCTTT	CASSPTTDMGAFF
-	TRBV27	TRBJ1-1	-	TGTGCCAGCAGTTTAAAAATCGGGAACACTGAAGCTTTCTTT	CASSLKIGNTEAFF
many	TRBV12-3/TRBV12-4	TRBJ2-4	-	TGTGCCAGCACCCACCGGTGGGAAAAAAACATTCAGTACTTC	CASTHRWEKNIQYF
-	TRBV6-1	TRBJ2-7	-	TGTGCCAGCAGGTGGCAGGTAAACGAGCAGTACTTC	CASRWQVNEQYF
-	TRBV18	TRBJ2-1	-	TGTGCCAGCTCACCCCAGCCGAGCTCCTACAATGAGCAGTTCTTC	CASSPQPSSYNEQFF
-	TRBV3-1	TRBJ2-7	TRBD2	TGTGCCAGCAGCCCCAATGCGGGAGGCCTCTACGAGCAGTACTTC	CASSPNAGGLYEQYF
few	TRBV4-1	TRBJ2-7	TRBD1	TGCGCCAGCAGCCAAGAGGGCGGACAGGGCTACGAGCAGTACTTC	CASSQEGGQGYEQYF
few	TRBV7-9	TRBJ1-2	-	TGTGCCAGCAGCCCGATCGGCCTTTCTTATGGCTACACCTTC	CASSPIGLSYGYTF
-	TRBV27	TRBJ2-7	-	TGTGCCAGCAGTTTAAGGTTCTCCTACGAGCAGTACTTC	CASSLRFSYEQYF
-	TRBV20-1	TRBJ2-1	-	TGCAGTGCGGCGAGGGACTCCAGTTTCGCCAATGAGCAGTTCTTC	CSAARDSSFANEQFF
few	TRBV5-5	TRBJ2-3	TRBD1	TGTGCCAGCAGCTTCAGGCCAACAGGGGGGTCGACAGATACGCAGTATTTT	CASSFRPTGGSTDTQYF
many	TRBV7-2	TRBJ2-3	TRBD2	TGTGCCAGCAGCTTAGTCGGTCTAGCGGATAGCACAGATACGCAGTATTTT	CASSLVGLADSTDTQYF
-	TRBV12-5	TRBJ1-2	-	TGTGCTAGTGGCCTCGGATACTTATATGGCTACACCTTC	CASGLGYLYGYTF
many	TRBV9	TRBJ2-2	-	TGTGCCAGCAGCGTAGTTATTGGGGTCGCGAACACCGGGGAGCTGTTTTTT	CASSVVIGVANTGELFF
few	TRBV11-3	TRBJ2-3	TRBD2	TGTGCCAGCAGCGCACTAGCGGGGACGCCGTATACGCAGTATTTT	CASSALAGTPYTQYF
many	TRBV12-3/TRBV12-4	TRBJ2-1	-	TGTGCCAGCACCGGAGGGGGTGAGCAGTTCTTC	CASTGGGEQFF
few	TRBV3-1	TRBJ2-5	-	TGTGCCAGCAGTTACCCCCCCAGCCAAGAGACCCAGTACTTC	CASSYPPSQETQYF
-	TRBV25-1	TRBJ2-7	-	TGTGCCAGCACCCGCGGTGGTAGGGGAGAAGGCGAGCAGTACTTC	CASTRGGRGEGEQYF
-	TRBV7-9	TRBJ1-1	-	TGTGCCAGCAGCTTAACGCGCGGCATGAACACTGAAGCTTTCTTT	CASSLTRGMNTEAFF